This TCR beta chain was sequenced in a study of blood T cell repertoires in COVID-19. Germline V gene lookup returns CDR1 SGHVS and CDR2 FNYEAQ. The CDR3 runs 18 residues. V dropped 2 bases and J dropped 4; count of bases not matched to a gene: 13. The repertoire was sequenced with immunoSEQ multiplex PCR; TCRdb's copy has only in-frame clones and lacks some. Of some 400,000 clones listed, approximately 80% are singletons. This clone was seen only a few times. The chain employs TRBV7-6 and TRBJ2-2; the match to TRBD2 covers 7 bases. Material for sequencing was peripheral blood. The origin of this receptor is a human donor with acute or convalescent COVID-19. The donor label of this sample is uncertain. CDR3 in amino acids: CASSLSVASSGFTGELFF. For the CDR3, the DNA is TGTGCCAGCAGCTTATCGGTCGCGTCTAGCGGTTTCACCGGGGAGCTGTTTTTT.